These 7 T cell receptor beta chains originate from one sample sequenced in a study of shared clonotypes between healthy human individuals. Clones were read by immunoSEQ multiplex PCR, and TCRdb kept only the in-frame ones, dropping some. Of 450,000 to 550,000 clones listed, less than 85% are singletons. The sample taken for sequencing was PBMCs. The source is a woman aged 35 to 49 in good health. Some clones in this sample may be carry-over from other donors' samples.

To note about this clone: Other DNA variants within this sample encode the same CDR3. V is TRBV27 and J is TRBJ2-7; TRBD1 aligns across 9 bases. This CDR3 contains 14 residues. CDR1 is MNHEY and CDR2 is SMNVEV in the germline V gene (reference sequence). Trimming removed 2 bases from V and 4 bases from J; junction bases left unmatched: 3. In DNA, the CDR3 is TGTGCCAGCAGTTTAGGGACAGGGCGTTACGAGCAGTACTTC. Residues: CASSLGTGRYEQYF.

The table lists this clone with a few counts. The J gene is TRBJ2-7, the V gene TRBV21-1; the table's D call, TRBD1, has no DNA check behind it. TRBV21-1 is assigned pseudogene status. This CDR3 spans 16 amino acids. The CDR3 nucleotides are TGTGCCAGCAGCAAACCGGGACAGGGGATCCCATACGAGCAGTACTTC. Its protein is CASSKPGQGIPYEQYF.

V gene TRBV30 combines with J gene TRBJ2-7, with D unclear. This CDR3 spans 12 amino acids. CDR1 and CDR2 from the germline V gene are GTSNPN and SVGIG (reference sequence). V lost 3 bases to trimming and J lost 6 bases, with 12 bases between them. The CDR3 sequence: CAWSHEPLEQYF. CDR3 in DNA: TGTGCCTGGAGCCATGAACCCCTCGAGCAGTACTTC. Filled out from reference TRBV30 and TRBJ2-7, the complete variable domain reads SQTIHQWPATLVQPVGSPLSLECTVEGTSNPNLYWYRQAAGRGLQLLFYSVGIGQISSEVPQNLSASRPQDRQFILSSKKLLLSDSGFYLCAWSHEPLEQYFGPGTRLTVT.

J is TRBJ2-2 and V is TRBV28, with no clear D. Germline V gene sequence: CDR1 MDHEN, CDR2 SYDVKM. This CDR3 is built from 11 residues. Trimming took off 4 bases at V and 8 bases at J, with 5 bases between the two ends. The CDR3 is CASSSGGELFF. The DNA of the CDR3 is TGTGCCAGCAGTTCTGGTGGGGAGCTGTTTTTT.

The rearrangement joins TRBV11-2 to TRBJ1-5; D remains unclear. The CDR3 consists of 13 residues. Germline V lookup: CDR1 SGHAT, CDR2 FQNNGV. Trimming took off 5 bases at V and 0 bases at J, with 5 bases between the two ends. CDR3 residues: CASSLSSNQPQHF. The CDR3 DNA reads TGTGCCAGCAGCCTCAGTAGCAATCAGCCCCAGCATTTT.

CDR3 loop: CASSLGVGVGYNEQFF. The CDR3 coding sequence is TGTGCCAGCAGCTTAGGGGTGGGAGTCGGGTACAATGAGCAGTTCTTC. The gene calls are TRBV11-3 and TRBJ2-1; a weak D match, TRBD2 (5 bases). Germline CDR1 and CDR2: SGHNT and YENEEA. The CDR3 is 16 residues long. V lost 1 base and J lost 4, with 14 bases in between.

The chain combines TRBV27 with TRBJ2-7, with 8 bases that match TRBD2. Germline loops: CDR1 MNHEY, CDR2 SMNVEV (reference sequence). This CDR3 spans 14 amino acids. The ends lost 0 bases at V and 6 bases at J; junction bases unmatched: 4. DNA for the CDR3: TGTGCCAGCAGTTTATCGACGGGAGGGCTCGAGCAGTACTTC. Its translation: CASSLSTGGLEQYF.